This T cell receptor beta chain originates from a study of early T cells in non-severe SARS-CoV-2 infection. In this sample, this clonotype turned up many times. TCRdb redid the calling of the 5' RACE reads with MiXCR, one entry per CDR3 protein. The sample consists of some 80,000 distinct CDR3 sequences, around 15% of them appearing once. CDR3 length: 17 residues. The junction had 11 bases not matched to a gene; V was cut back by 5 bases and J by 1 base. Germline V CDR1 and CDR2: DFQATT, SNEGSKA (reference sequence). The sequencing sample was made of whole blood. The sequence was obtained from an adult who was a healthcare worker with PCR-confirmed SARS-CoV-2 infection or an uninfected control (not recorded which). The chain uses TRBV20-1 and TRBJ2-4, with 10 bases lining up with TRBD2. The CDR3 here is CSAGAERGGLAKNIQYF. CDR3 DNA: TGCAGTGCTGGGGCGGAGCGGGGGGGCCTGGCCAAAAACATTCAGTACTTC.